This T cell receptor beta chain was recovered during a study of blood T cell repertoires in COVID-19 (dated by TCRdb to the early 2020s). For context, the study as a whole: Collaborator samples came from the United States, Italy and Spain and covered acute and convalescent phases of COVID-19. The repertoires were made available in a free public database intended to serve as a resource for research on the immune response to SARS-CoV-2. Samples came from the ongoing ImmuneRACE study (first 160 participants) plus 1,254 subjects from 6 global collaborators. Nearly every sample came with metadata listing a de-identified subject ID, COVID-19 status, age in years and sex. Deeply sampled blood TCRbeta repertoires from subjects exposed to, actively infected with, or recovered from COVID-19 were included in the dataset. The material from the prospective study consisted of cDNA or gDNA derived from T cells, B-cell-depleted T cells, or PBMCs. Where available, HLA class I and class II types were obtained from metadata supplied by the sample provider rather than from assay-based typing. Overall results and qualifications from the work: How much clinical and demographic metadata was included differed by source and by participant, and the metadata was provided uncurated.

TCRbeta CDR3 regions were amplified from genomic DNA by means of the immunoSEQ Assay, a bias-controlled multiplex PCR. On the study's bioinformatics: The number of nucleated cells in each sample was estimated from the amplification of reference gene primers within the assay. Sequence reads were collapsed and filtered to measure the absolute abundance of every unique TCRbeta CDR3 rearrangement. For each sample, productive Simpson clonality was calculated as the square root of Simpson's diversity index across productive rearrangements. The source is immuneACCESS, and TCRdb retained only in-frame sequences with V and J called. Part of the clones is not carried over; for the studies checked, unresolved V genes explain less than half of this, and the remainder is unexplained. Clone size and V and J calls were adopted from that table, with D and trimming inferred from the DNA. This sample gives over 90,000 clones in total; about 80% of them show up just once. Around 12% of the sample belongs to the ten largest clones.

From its cysteine to its phenylalanine, the CDR3 spans 15 amino acids. The only DNA kept is the CDR3, 45 bases in frame from the first base. CDR1 SGHRS and CDR2 YFSETQ were looked up in the germline V gene. Clipping removes 1 base from V and 5 bases from J, with 5 as the unmatched junction base count. Collaborating institutions collected whole blood in K2EDTA tubes following their own protocols. Collaborator samples were shipped for TCRbeta analysis as frozen whole blood, isolated PBMCs, or DNA extracted from either sample type. Concerning this clone itself: Its antigen remains unidentified. The record has no base qualities; no much larger clone is one base away.

Sequences were obtained from peripheral blood. The TCR sequence derives from a human donor in a cohort sampled during active COVID-19. The chain is made from TRBV5-1 and TRBJ2-7; a stretch of 11 junction bases matches TRBD2. The CDR3 corresponds to CASSLLAGGSDEQYF. The bases read TGCGCCAGCAGCTTGTTAGCGGGGGGGTCCGACGAGCAGTACTTC.